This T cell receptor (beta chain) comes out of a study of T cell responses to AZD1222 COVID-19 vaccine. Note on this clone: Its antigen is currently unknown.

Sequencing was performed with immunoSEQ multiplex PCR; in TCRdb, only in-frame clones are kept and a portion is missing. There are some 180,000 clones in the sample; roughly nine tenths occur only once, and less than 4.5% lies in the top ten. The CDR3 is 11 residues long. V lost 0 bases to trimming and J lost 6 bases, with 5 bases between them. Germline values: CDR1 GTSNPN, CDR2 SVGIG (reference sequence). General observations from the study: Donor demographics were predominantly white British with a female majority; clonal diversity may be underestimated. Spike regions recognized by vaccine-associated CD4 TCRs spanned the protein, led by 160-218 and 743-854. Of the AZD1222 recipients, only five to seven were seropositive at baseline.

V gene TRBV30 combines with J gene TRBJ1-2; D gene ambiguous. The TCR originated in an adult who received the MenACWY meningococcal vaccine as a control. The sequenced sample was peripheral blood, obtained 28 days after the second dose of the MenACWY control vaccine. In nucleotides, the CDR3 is TGTGCCTGGAGTGTAACAGATGGCTACACCTTC. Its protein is CAWSVTDGYTF.